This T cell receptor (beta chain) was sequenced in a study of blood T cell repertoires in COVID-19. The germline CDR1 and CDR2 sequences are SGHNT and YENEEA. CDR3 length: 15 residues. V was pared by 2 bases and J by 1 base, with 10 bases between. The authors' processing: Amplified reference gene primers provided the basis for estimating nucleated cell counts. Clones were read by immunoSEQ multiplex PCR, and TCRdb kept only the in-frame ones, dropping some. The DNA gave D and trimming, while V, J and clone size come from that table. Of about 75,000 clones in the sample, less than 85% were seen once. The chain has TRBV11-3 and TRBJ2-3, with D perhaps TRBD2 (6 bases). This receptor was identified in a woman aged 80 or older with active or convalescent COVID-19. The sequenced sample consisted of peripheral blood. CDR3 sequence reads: CASSLRGKGTDTQYF. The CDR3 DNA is TGTGCCAGCAGCTTACGGGGGAAAGGCACAGATACGCAGTATTTT.